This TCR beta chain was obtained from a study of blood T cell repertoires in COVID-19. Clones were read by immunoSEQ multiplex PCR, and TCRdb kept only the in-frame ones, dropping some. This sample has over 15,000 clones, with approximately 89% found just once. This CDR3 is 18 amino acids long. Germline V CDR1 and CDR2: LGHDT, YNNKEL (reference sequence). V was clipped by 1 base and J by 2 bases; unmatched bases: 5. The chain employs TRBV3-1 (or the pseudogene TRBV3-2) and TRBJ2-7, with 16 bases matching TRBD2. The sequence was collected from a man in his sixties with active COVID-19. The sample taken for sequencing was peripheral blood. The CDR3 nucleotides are TGTGCCAGCAGCCAAGTAGTGGGACTAGCGGGAGGGCCCTACGAGCAGTACTTC. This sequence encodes CASSQVVGLAGGPYEQYF.